Each of the 5 T cell receptor beta chains below was sequenced from the same sample in a study of blood T cells in healthy people across ages. Primers used in a second PCR of roughly 7 to 12 cycles were a sample-barcoded 5' primer and a J-beta primer mix. TCRdb processed the 5' RACE reads anew with MiXCR; each CDR3 protein has one entry. The profile covers some 940,000 distinct CDR3 sequences, with 25% to 35% appearing a single time and around 9.6% taken by the ten largest. A further study also used this sample, focusing on T cells of mothers and their children.

The sequenced sample consisted of blood. These receptors originate from a woman aged 40 to 55 in good health.

V is TRBV4-1 and J is TRBJ1-1; TRBD1 matches 8 bases. The V gene end was trimmed by 4 bases and the J gene end by 10 bases; junction bases not matched to a gene: 11. The CDR3 sequence is 14 residues long. CDR1 MGHRA and CDR2 YSYEKL come from the germline V gene. The CDR3 coding sequence is TGCGCCAGCAGCCCCGGACAGGGCCCTGTAGGAGCTTTCTTT. It translates to CASSPGQGPVGAFF.

The rearrangement joins TRBV7-6 to TRBJ2-7; 9 positions agree with TRBD1. This CDR3 is built from 13 residues. CDR1 SGHVS and CDR2 FNYEAQ come from the germline V gene. This chain's CDR3 is CSVGQGPSYEQYF. DNA for the CDR3: TGTTCGGTGGGACAGGGACCCTCCTACGAGCAGTACTTC.

This clonotype was seen more than once but under ten times. The chain couples TRBV7-9 to TRBJ2-5, with TRBD2 identical over 10 bases. This CDR3 is 15 amino acids long. CDR1 is SEHNR and CDR2 is FQNEAQ in the germline V gene (reference sequence). With 11 bases clipped from V and 3 bases from J, the junction kept 12 bases outside the gene matches. CDR3 protein: CADHGLAGAEETQYF. CDR3 nucleotide sequence: TGTGCCGATCACGGGCTAGCGGGGGCTGAAGAGACCCAGTACTTC.

This rearrangement joins TRBV5-1 to TRBJ1-1; D might be TRBD1 (5 bases). V was shortened by 4 bases and J by 4 bases, with 17 bases between the two germline ends. The CDR3 is 15 residues long. CDR1 and CDR2 (germline): SGHRS, YFSETQ. This CDR3 is CASSRQLPGGTEAFF. In nucleotides, the CDR3 is TGCGCCAGCAGCCGACAACTACCGGGGGGCACTGAAGCTTTCTTT.

A few counts support this clonotype. This chain links TRBV28 with TRBJ2-3; 7 nucleotides align to TRBD2. The length of the CDR3 is 15 residues. The trim removed 5 bases at V and 4 bases at J, leaving 9 bases unmatched. Germline V CDR1 and CDR2: MDHEN, SYDVKM. CDR3 bases: TGTGCCAGCAGTGGGGCGGGGGATCAGTCAGATACGCAGTATTTT. Translating it yields CASSGAGDQSDTQYF.